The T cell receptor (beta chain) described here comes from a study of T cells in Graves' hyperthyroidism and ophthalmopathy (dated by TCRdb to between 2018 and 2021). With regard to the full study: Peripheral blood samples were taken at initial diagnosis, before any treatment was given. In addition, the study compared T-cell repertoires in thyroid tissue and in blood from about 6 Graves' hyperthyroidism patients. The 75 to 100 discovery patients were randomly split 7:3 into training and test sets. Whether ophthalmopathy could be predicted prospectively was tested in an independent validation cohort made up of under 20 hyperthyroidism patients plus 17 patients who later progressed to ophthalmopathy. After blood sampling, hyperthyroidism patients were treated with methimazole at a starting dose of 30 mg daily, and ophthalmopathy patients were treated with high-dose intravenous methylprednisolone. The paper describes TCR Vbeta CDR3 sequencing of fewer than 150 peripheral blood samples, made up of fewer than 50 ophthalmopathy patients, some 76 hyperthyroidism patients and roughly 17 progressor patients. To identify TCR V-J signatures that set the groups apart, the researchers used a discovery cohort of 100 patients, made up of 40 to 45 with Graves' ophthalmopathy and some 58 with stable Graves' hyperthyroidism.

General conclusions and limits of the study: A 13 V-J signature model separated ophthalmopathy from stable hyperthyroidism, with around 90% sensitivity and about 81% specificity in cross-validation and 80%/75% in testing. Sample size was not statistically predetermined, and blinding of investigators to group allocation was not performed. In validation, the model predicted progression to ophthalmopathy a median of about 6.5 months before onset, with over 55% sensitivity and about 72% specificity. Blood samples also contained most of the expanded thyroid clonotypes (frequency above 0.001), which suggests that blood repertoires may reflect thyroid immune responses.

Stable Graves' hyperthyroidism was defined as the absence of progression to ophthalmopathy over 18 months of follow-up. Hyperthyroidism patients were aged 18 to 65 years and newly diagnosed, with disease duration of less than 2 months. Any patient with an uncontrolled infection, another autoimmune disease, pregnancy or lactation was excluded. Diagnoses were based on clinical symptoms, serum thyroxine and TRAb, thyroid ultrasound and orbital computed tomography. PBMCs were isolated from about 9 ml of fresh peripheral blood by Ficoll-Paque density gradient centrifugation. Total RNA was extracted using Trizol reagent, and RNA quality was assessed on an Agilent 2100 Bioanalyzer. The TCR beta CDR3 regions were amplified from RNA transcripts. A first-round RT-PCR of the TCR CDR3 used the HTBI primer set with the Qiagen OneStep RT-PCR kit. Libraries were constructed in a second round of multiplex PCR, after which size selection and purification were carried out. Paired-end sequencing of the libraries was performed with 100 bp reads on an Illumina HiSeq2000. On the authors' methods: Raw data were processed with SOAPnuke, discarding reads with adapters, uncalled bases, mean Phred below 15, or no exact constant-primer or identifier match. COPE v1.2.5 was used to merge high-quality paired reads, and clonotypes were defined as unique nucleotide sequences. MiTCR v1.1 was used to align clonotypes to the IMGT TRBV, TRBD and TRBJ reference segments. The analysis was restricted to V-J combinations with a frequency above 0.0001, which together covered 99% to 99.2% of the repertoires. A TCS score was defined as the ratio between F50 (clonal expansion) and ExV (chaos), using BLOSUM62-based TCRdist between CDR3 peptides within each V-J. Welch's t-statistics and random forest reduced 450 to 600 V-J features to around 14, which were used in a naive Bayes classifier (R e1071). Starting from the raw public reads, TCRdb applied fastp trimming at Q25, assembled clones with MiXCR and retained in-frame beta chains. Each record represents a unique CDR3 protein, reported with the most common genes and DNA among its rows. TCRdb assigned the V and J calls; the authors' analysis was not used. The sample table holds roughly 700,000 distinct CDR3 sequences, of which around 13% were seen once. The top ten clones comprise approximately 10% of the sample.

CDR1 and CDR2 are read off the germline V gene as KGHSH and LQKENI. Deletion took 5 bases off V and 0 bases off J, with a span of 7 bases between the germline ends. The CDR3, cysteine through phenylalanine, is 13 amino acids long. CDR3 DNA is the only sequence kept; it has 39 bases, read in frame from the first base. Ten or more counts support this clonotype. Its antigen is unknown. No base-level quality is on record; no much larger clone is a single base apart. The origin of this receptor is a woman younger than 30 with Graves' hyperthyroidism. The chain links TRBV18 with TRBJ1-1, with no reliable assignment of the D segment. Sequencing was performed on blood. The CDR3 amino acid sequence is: CASSDRLNTEAFF. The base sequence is TGTGCCAGCTCAGATCGGTTGAACACTGAAGCTTTCTTT.